This TCR beta chain was obtained from a study of shared clonotypes between healthy human individuals. CDR1 and CDR2 (germline): SEHNR, FQNEAQ (reference sequence). Trimming cost V 2 bases and J 5 bases, with 12 bases left between them. This CDR3 spans 14 amino acids. In the study's own analysis: ImmunoSEQ output lacked quality scores and full-length reads, limiting matched filtering. Some clones are missing from TCRdb's copy, which holds only in-frame ones; the method was immunoSEQ multiplex PCR. The V and J calls and clone size come from that table; D and trimming were worked out from the DNA. The table lists around 700,000 clones, about 90% of them singletons, with about 24% in the top ten. In its sample, this clone was seen many times. This CDR3 is also generated by other DNA sequences in the sample. Terminally differentiated effector memory CD45RA+ cells were excluded by CCR7 positive selection of CD45RO-negative cells.

The sequence was collected from a man in his thirties or forties in good health. The rearrangement links TRBV7-9 to TRBJ2-5; D gene ambiguous. Sequenced sample: naive CD8+ T cells sorted from blood. The CDR3 here is CASSLILSWETQYF. The CDR3, as DNA: TGTGCCAGCAGCTTAATCCTCAGTTGGGAGACCCAGTACTTC.